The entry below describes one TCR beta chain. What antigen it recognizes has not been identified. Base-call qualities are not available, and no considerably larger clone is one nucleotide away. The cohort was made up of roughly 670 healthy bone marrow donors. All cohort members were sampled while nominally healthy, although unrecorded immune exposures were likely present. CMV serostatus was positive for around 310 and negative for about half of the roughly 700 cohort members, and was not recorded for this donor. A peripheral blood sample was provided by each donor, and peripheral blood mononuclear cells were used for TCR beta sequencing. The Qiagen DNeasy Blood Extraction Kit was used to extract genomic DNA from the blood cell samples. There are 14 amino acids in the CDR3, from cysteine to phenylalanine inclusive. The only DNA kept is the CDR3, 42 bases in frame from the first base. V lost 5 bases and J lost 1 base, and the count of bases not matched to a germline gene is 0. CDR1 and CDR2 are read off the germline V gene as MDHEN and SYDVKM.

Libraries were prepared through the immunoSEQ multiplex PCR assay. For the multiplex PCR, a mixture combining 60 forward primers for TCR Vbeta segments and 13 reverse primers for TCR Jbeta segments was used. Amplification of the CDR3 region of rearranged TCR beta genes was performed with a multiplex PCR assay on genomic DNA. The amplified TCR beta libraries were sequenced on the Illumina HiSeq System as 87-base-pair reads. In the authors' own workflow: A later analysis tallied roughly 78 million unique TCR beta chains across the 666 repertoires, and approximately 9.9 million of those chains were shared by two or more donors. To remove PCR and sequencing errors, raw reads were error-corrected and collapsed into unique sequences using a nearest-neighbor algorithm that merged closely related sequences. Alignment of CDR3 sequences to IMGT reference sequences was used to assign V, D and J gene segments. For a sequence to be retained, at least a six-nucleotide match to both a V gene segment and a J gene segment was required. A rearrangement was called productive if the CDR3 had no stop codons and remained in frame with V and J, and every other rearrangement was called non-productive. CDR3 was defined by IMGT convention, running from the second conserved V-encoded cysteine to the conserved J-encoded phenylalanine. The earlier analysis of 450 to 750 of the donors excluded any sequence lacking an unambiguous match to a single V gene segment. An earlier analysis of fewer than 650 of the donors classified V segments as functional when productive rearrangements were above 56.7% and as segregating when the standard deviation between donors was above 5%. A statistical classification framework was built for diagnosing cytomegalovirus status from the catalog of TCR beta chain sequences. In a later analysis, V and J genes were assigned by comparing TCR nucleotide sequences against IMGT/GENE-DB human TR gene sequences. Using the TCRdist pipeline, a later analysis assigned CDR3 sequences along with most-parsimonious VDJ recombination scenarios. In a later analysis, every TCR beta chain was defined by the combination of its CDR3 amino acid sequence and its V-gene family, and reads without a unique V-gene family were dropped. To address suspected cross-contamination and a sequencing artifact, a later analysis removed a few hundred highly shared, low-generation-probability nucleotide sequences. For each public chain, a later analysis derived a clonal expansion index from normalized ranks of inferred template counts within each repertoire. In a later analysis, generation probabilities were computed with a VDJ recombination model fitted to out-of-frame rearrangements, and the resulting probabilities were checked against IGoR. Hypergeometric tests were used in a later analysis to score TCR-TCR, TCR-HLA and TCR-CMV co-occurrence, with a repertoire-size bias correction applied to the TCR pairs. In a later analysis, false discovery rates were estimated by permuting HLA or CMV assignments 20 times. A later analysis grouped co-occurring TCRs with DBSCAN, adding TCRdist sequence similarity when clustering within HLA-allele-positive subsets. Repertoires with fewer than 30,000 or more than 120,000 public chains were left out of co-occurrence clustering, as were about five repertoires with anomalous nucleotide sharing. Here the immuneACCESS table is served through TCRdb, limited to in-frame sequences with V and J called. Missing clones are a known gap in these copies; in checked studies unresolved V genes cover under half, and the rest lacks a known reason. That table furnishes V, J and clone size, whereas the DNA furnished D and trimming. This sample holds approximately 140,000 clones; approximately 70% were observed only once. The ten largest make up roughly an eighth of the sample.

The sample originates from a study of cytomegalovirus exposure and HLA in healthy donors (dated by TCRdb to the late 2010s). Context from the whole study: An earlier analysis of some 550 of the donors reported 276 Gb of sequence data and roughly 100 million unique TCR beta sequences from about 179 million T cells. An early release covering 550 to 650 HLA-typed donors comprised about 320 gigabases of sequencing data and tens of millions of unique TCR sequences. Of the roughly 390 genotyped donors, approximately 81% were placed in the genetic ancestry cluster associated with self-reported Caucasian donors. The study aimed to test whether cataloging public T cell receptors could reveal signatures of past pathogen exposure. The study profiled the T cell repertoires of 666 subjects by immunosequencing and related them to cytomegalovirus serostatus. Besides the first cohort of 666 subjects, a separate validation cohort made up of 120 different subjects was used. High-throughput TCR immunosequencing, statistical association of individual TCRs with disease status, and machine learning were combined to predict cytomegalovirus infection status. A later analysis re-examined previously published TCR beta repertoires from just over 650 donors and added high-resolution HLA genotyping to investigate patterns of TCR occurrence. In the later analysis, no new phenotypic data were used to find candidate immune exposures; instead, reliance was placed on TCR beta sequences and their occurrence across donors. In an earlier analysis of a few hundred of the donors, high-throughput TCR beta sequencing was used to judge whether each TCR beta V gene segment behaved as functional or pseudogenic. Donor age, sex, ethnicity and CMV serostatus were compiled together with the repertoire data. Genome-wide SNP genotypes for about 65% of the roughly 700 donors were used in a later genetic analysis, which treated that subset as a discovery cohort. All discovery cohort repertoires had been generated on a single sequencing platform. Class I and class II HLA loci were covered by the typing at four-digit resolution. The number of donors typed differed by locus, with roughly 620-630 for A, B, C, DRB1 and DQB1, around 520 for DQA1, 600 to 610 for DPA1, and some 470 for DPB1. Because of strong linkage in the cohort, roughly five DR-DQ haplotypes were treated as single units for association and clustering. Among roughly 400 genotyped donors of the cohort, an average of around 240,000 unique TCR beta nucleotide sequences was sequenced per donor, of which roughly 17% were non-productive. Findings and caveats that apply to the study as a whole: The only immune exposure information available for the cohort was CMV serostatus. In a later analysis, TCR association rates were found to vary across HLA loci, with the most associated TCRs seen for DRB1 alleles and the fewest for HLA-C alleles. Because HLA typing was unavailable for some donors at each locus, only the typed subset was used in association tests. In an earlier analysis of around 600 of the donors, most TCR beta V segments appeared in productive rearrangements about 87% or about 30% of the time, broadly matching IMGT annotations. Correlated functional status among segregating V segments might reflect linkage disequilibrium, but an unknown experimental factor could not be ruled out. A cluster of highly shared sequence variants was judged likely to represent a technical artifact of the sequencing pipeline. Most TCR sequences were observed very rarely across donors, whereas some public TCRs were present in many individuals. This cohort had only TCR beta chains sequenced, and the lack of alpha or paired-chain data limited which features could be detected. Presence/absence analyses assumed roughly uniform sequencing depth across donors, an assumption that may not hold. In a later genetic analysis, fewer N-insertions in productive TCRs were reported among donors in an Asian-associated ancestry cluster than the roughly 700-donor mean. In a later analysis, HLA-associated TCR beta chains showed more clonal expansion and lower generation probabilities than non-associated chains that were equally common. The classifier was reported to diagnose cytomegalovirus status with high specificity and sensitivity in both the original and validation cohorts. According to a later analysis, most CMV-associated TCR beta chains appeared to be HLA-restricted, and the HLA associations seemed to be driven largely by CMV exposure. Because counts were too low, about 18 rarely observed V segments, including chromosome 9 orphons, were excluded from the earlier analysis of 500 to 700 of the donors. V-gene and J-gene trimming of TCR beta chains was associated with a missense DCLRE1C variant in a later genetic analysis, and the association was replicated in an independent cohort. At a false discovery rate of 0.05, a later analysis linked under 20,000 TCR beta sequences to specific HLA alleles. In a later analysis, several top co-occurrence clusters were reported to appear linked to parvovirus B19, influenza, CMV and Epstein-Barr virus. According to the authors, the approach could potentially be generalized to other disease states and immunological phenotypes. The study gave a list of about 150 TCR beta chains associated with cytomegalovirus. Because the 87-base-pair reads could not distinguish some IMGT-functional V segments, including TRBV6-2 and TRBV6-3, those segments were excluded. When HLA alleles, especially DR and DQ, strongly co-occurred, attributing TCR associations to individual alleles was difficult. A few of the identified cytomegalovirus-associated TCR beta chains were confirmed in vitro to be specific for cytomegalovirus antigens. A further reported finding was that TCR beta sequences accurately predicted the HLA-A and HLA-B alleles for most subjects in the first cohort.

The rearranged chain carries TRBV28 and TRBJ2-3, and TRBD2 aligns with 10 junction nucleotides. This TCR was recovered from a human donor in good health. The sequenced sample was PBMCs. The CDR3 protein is CASSSGGGTDTQYF. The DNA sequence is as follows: TGTGCCAGCAGTAGCGGGGGGGGCACAGATACGCAGTATTTT.